The clone carrying this T cell receptor (beta chain) was seen only a few times. TCRdb fed the RT-PCR reads into MiXCR, producing one record per CDR3 protein. There are approximately 150,000 distinct CDR3 sequences in the sample; nearly 25% occur only once, and more than 25% lies in the top ten. The CDR3 loop spans 14 amino acids. Germline CDR1 DFQATT, CDR2 SNEGSKA (reference sequence). J was trimmed by 4 bases and V by 5 bases; bases with no gene match: 7. The data are from a study of patients and donors after allogeneic stem cell transplantation. The clonotype was recovered from a human donor who was either an allogeneic HSCT recipient or a stem cell or donor lymphocyte infusion donor (not recorded which). It is not recorded whose cells these are; they may come from a transplant donor. Material: blood, either unsorted or a sorted T cell fraction (not recorded which). V usage is TRBV20-1 and J usage is TRBJ2-1, with 8 positions matching TRBD1. DNA of the CDR3: TGCAGTGCTCAAGGACAGGGTAATTACAATGAGCAGTTCTTC. Translating it yields CSAQGQGNYNEQFF.